Listed here is a single T cell receptor (beta chain). One end of the junction does not line up with germline, which may come from a read error. This specimen comes from a study of tumor and adjacent non-tumor tissue in lung cancer. The CDR3 loop spans 16 amino acids. Germline values: CDR1 SGHVS, CDR2 FQNEAQ. A modified ARM-PCR protocol with three rounds of nested PCR amplified TCRbeta. TCRdb analysed the multiplex PCR reads with MiXCR anew, one entry per CDR3 protein. The sample shows more than 70,000 distinct CDR3 sequences, around 65% of them seen only once. No cell sorting was done before RNA was extracted from the tissue.

Sequencing was performed on lung tumor tissue. The receptor comes from a man aged 70-80 years with non-small cell lung cancer. This chain joins TRBV7-8 and TRBJ2-7, with 8 bases that match TRBD1. The CDR3 region has the DNA TGTGTCAGCGGCCGACCCCCGTTGGGACAGGAAGGGAAGCAGTACTTC. Its translation is CVSGRPPLGQEGKQYF.